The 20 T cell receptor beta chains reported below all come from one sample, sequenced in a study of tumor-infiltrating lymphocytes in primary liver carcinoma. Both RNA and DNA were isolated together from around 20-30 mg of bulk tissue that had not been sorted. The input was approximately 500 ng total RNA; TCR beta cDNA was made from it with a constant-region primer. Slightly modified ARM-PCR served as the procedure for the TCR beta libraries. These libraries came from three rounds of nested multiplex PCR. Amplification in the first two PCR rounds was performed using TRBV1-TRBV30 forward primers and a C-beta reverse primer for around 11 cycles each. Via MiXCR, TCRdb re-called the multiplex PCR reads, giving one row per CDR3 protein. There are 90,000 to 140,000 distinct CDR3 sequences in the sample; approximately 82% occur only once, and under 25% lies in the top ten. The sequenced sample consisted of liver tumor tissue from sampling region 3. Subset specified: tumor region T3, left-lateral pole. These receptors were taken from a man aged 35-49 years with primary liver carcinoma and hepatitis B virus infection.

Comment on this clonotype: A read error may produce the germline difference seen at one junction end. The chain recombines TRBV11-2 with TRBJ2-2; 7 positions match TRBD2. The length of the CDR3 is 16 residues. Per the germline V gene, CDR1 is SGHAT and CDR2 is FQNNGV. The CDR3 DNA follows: TGTGCCAGCAGACAAGCGGGGAAACAGAACACCGGGGAGCTGCTTTTT. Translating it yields CASRQAGKQNTGELLF.

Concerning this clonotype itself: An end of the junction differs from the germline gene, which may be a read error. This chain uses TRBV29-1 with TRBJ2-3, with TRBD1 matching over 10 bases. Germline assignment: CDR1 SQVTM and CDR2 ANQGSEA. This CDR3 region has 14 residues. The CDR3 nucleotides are TGCGGCGTCTCCGGGACAGGGGCGTCAGATACGCAATATTTT. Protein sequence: CGVSGTGASDTQYF.

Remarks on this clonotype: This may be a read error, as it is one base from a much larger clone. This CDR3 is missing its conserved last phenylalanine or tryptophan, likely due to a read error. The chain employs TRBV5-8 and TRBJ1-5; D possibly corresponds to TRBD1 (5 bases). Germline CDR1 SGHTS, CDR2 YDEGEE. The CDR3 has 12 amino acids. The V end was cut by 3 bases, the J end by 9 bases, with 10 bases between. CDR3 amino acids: CASSWGMGPQHS. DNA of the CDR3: TGTGCCAGCAGCTGGGGGATGGGGCCCCAGCATTCT.

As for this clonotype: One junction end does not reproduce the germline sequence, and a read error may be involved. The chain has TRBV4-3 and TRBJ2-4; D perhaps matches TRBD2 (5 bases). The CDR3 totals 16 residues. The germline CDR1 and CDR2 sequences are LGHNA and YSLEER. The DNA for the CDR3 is TGCGCCAGCAGCCAAATTGGCAGCCTAGCCAAAAACATTCAGTACTTT. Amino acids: CASSQIGSLAKNIQYF.

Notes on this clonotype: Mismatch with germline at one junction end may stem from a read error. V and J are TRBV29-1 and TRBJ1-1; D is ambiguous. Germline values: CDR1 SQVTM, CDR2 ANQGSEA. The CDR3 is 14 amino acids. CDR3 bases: TGCAGCGTTGAAGATGGGAGAGTTAACACTGAAGCTCTCTTT. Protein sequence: CSVEDGRVNTEALF. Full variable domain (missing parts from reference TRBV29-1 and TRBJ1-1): SAVISQKPSRDICQRGTSLTIQCQVDSQVTMMFWYRQQPGQSLTLIATANQGSEATYESGFVIDKFPISRPNLTFSTLTVSNMSPEDSSIYLCSVEDGRVNTEALFGQGTRLTVV.

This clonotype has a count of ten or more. Written as DNA, the CDR3 is TGTGCCAGCAGCCCCCAGGCGGAGCAGTTCTTC. It yields the protein CASSPQAEQFF. This chain links TRBV7-9 with TRBJ2-1; no definite D call. Germline V gives CDR1 SEHNR, CDR2 FQNEAQ (reference sequence). V lost 5 bases to trimming and J lost 10 bases, with 9 bases between them. The CDR3 has 11 amino acids.

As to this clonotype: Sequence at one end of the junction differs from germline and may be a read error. The CDR3 region has the DNA TGTGTCTGGACTCCTAGCGTGAACGCCGGGGAGCTGTTTTTT. Its translation is CVWTPSVNAGELFF. This sequence joins TRBV30 and TRBJ2-2; TRBD2 is a possible D gene (6 bases). The CDR3 is 14 residues long. Germline values: CDR1 GTSNPN, CDR2 SVGIG (reference sequence).

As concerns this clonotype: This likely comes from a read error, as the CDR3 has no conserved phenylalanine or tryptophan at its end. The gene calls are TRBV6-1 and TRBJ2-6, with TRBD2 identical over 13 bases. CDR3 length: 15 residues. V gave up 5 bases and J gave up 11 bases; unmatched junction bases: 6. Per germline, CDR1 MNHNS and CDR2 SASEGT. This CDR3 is CASSFGTSGIDVLTS. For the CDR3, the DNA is TGTGCCAGCAGTTTTGGGACTAGCGGGATTGACGTCCTGACTTCC.

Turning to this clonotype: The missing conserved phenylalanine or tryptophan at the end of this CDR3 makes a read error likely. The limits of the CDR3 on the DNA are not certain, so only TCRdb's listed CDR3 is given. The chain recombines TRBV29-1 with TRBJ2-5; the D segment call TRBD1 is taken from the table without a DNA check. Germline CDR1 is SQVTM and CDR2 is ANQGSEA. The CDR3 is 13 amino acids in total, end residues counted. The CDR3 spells CSVLTAYQETKYL.

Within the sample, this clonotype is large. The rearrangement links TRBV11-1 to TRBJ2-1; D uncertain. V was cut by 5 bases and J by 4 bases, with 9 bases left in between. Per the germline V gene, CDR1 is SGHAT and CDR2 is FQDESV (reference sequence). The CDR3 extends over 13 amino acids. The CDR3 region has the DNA TGTGCCAGCAGCCCCCGGAGATACAATGAGCAGTTCTTC. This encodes CASSPRRYNEQFF.

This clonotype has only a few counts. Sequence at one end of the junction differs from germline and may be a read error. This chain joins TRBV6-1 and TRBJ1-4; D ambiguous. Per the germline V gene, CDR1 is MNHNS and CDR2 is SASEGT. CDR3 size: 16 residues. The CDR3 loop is CASSEGSGSDNEKLFF. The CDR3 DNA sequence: TGTGCCAGTAGTGAAGGCTCGGGTTCGGATAATGAAAAACTGTTTTTT.

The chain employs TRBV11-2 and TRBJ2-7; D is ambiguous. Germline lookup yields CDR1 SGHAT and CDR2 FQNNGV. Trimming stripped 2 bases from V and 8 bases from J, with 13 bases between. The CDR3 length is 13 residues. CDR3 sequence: CASSLSESIQQYF. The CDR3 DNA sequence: TGTGCCAGCAGCTTAAGTGAGAGCATCCAGCAGTACTTC. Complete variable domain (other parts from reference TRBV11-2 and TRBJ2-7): EAGVAQSPRYKIIEKRQSVAFWCNPISGHATLYWYQQILGQGPKLLIQFQNNGVVDDSQLPKDRFSAERLKGVDSTLKIQPAKLEDSAVYLCASSLSESIQQYFGPGTRLTVT.

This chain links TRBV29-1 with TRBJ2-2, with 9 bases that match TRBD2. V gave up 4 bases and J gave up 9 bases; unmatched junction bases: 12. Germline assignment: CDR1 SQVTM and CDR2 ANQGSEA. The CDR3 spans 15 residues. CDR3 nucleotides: TGCAGCGTTGGGACTAGCGAGGCGAACACATGGGAGCTGTTTTTT. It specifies CSVGTSEANTWELFF.

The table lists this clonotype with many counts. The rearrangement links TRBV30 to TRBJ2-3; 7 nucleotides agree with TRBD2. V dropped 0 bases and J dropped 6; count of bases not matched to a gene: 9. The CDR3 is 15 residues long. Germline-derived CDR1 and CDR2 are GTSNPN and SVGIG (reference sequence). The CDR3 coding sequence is TGTGCCTGGAGTGTATGGGCGGGAGTAGGTGATACGCAGTATTTT. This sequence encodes CAWSVWAGVGDTQYF.

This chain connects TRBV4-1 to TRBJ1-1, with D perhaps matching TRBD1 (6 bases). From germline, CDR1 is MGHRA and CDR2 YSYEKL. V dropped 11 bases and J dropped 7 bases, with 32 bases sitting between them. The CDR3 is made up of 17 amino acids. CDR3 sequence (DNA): TGCGCCTGCGGCCAAGATTCCCAGACCTCGGACAGCCTTGAAGCTTTCTTT. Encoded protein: CACGQDSQTSDSLEAFF.

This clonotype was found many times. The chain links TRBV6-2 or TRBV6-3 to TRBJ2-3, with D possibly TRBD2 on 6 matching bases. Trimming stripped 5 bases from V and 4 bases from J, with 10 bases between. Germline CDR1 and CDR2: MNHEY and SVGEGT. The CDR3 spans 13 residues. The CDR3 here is CASSLALADTQYF. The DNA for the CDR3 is TGTGCCAGCAGTCTAGCGTTGGCAGATACGCAGTATTTT.

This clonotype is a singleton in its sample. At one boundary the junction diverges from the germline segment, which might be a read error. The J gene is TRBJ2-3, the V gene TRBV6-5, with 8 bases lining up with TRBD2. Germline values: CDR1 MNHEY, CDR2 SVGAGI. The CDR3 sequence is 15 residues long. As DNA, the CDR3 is TGTACCAGCAACCCAGGAGTAGCGGGAACAGATACGCGGTATTTT. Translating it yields CTSNPGVAGTDTRYF.

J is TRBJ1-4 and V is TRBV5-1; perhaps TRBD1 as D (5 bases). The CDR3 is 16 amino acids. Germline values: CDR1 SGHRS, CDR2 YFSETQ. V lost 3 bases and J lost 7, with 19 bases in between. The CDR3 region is CASSSDTSRVREKLFF. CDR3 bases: TGCGCCAGCAGCTCCGATACCAGCAGGGTCCGTGAAAAACTGTTTTTT.

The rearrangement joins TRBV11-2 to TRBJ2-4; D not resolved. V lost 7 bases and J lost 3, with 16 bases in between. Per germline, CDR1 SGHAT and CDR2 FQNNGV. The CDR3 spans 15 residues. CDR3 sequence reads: CASTTSVVVKNIQYF. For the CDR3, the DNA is TGTGCCAGCACCACCTCGGTGGTAGTCAAAAACATTCAGTACTTC.

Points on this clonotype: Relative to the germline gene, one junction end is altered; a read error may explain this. CDR3 sequence reads: CASNYESRPYEQYF. The DNA of the CDR3 is TGCGCCAGCAATTACGAATCTAGACCCTACGAGCAGTACTTC. The rearrangement links TRBV6-5 to TRBJ2-7; unclear D gene. In germline, CDR1 is MNHEY, CDR2 SVGAGI. The CDR3 contains 14 residues.